These T cell receptor beta chains were read from a single sample in a study of OX40 agonist ivuxolimab in advanced cancers. Here immunoSEQ multiplex PCR was the method, and the copy in TCRdb shows in-frame clones only, minus some. This repertoire shows some 35,000 clones, around 83% found once; its top ten account for more than 9%. The sequencing here drew on CD4+ or CD8+ T cells sorted from blood, taken in a trial of the OX40 agonist ivuxolimab. The receptors derive from an adult with an advanced solid tumor such as melanoma, head and neck, liver or kidney cancer. CDR3s include the opening cysteine and the closing phenylalanine or tryptophan. Fields, in order: D gene, clone size, J gene, V gene, CDR3 protein, CDR3 DNA. The D gene is left open where the match is weak. Size is stated for part of the rows, as once, few or many counts, or as a class when the clone is expanded.

d_call: -; clone_size: -; j_call: TRBJ2-4; v_call: TRBV28; cdr3_aa: CASSLPTLKNIQYF; cdr3_nt: TGTGCCAGCAGTTTACCCACCCTCAAAAACATTCAGTACTTC
d_call: TRBD2; clone_size: -; j_call: TRBJ2-7; v_call: TRBV19; cdr3_aa: CASSATSGSYEQYF; cdr3_nt: TGTGCCAGTAGTGCGACTAGCGGGAGTTACGAGCAGTACTTC
d_call: -; clone_size: -; j_call: TRBJ1-2; v_call: TRBV28; cdr3_aa: CASSSSNYGYTF; cdr3_nt: TGTGCCAGCAGTTCTTCTAACTATGGCTACACCTTC
d_call: -; clone_size: -; j_call: TRBJ1-2; v_call: TRBV5-1; cdr3_aa: CASSLTGKEGYTF; cdr3_nt: TGCGCCAGCAGTCTTACAGGGAAGGAGGGCTACACCTTC
d_call: TRBD1; clone_size: few; j_call: TRBJ1-5; v_call: TRBV30; cdr3_aa: CAWSRQGGQPQHF; cdr3_nt: TGTGCCTGGAGTCGGCAGGGGGGTCAGCCCCAGCATTTT
d_call: -; clone_size: few; j_call: TRBJ2-1; v_call: TRBV27; cdr3_aa: CASSFRGLSSYNEQFF; cdr3_nt: TGTGCCAGCAGTTTTAGAGGACTCAGCTCCTACAATGAGCAGTTCTTC
d_call: -; clone_size: -; j_call: TRBJ2-7; v_call: TRBV5-5; cdr3_aa: CASTLGHRDTLYEQYF; cdr3_nt: TGTGCCAGCACCCTCGGCCACAGGGACACCTTGTACGAGCAGTACTTC
d_call: TRBD2; clone_size: -; j_call: TRBJ2-7; v_call: TRBV2; cdr3_aa: CATRLAGFYEQYF; cdr3_nt: TGTGCCACCAGACTAGCGGGTTTCTACGAGCAGTACTTC
d_call: TRBD2; clone_size: -; j_call: TRBJ2-3; v_call: TRBV4-2; cdr3_aa: CASSHGLAGGLRGTDTQYF; cdr3_nt: TGTGCCAGCAGCCACGGACTAGCGGGAGGGCTCCGTGGCACAGATACGCAGTATTTT
d_call: -; clone_size: -; j_call: TRBJ2-5; v_call: TRBV5-1; cdr3_aa: CASSERGLRQETQYF; cdr3_nt: TGCGCCAGCAGCGAAAGGGGACTCAGACAAGAGACCCAGTACTTC
d_call: -; clone_size: -; j_call: TRBJ2-7; v_call: TRBV14; cdr3_aa: CASSQSLPPSLYEQYF; cdr3_nt: TGTGCCAGCAGCCAAAGTCTCCCCCCCTCCCTCTACGAGCAGTACTTC
d_call: -; clone_size: -; j_call: TRBJ1-2; v_call: TRBV6-5; cdr3_aa: CASKRGDNYGYTF; cdr3_nt: TGTGCCAGCAAGAGGGGGGATAACTATGGCTACACCTTC
d_call: -; clone_size: -; j_call: TRBJ1-4; v_call: TRBV30; cdr3_aa: CAWNPQTREKLFF; cdr3_nt: TGTGCCTGGAATCCACAAACCCGTGAAAAACTGTTTTTT
d_call: TRBD2; clone_size: -; j_call: TRBJ2-3; v_call: TRBV19; cdr3_aa: CASSAAGAYTDTQYF; cdr3_nt: TGTGCCAGTAGTGCAGCGGGGGCTTACACAGATACGCAGTATTTT
d_call: -; clone_size: -; j_call: TRBJ2-3; v_call: TRBV28; cdr3_aa: CASSSRGAATDTQYF; cdr3_nt: TGTGCCAGCAGCTCTCGGGGGGCCGCCACAGATACGCAGTATTTT
d_call: -; clone_size: few; j_call: TRBJ1-1; v_call: TRBV14; cdr3_aa: CASSPGQLNTEAFF; cdr3_nt: TGTGCCAGCAGCCCCGGACAGTTGAACACTGAAGCTTTCTTT
d_call: -; clone_size: -; j_call: TRBJ1-1; v_call: TRBV7-8; cdr3_aa: CASSLALRTEAFF; cdr3_nt: TGTGCCAGCAGCTTAGCACTGCGCACTGAAGCTTTCTTT
d_call: -; clone_size: -; j_call: TRBJ2-6; v_call: TRBV18; cdr3_aa: CASGGSGANVLTF; cdr3_nt: TGTGCCAGCGGGGGCTCTGGGGCCAACGTCCTGACTTTC
d_call: -; clone_size: -; j_call: TRBJ2-2; v_call: TRBV4-2; cdr3_aa: CASSRDAGTTNTGELFF; cdr3_nt: TGTGCCAGCAGCCGAGACGCCGGGACAACGAACACCGGGGAGCTGTTTTTT
d_call: TRBD1; clone_size: -; j_call: TRBJ1-6; v_call: TRBV23-1; cdr3_aa: CASRLDRGQPVNSPLHF; cdr3_nt: TGCGCCAGCAGACTTGACAGGGGACAACCCGTCAATTCACCCCTCCACTTT
d_call: -; clone_size: few; j_call: TRBJ2-7; v_call: TRBV7-8; cdr3_aa: CASSRGGGSYEQYF; cdr3_nt: TGTGCCAGCAGCCGCGGTGGCGGCTCCTACGAGCAGTACTTC
d_call: -; clone_size: -; j_call: TRBJ1-4; v_call: TRBV10-1; cdr3_aa: CASSGGSNEKLFF; cdr3_nt: TGCGCCAGCAGTGGTGGATCTAATGAAAAACTGTTTTTT
d_call: -; clone_size: -; j_call: TRBJ1-5; v_call: TRBV7-2; cdr3_aa: CASSDGNQPQHF; cdr3_nt: TGTGCCAGCAGCGACGGGAATCAGCCCCAGCATTTT
d_call: -; clone_size: -; j_call: TRBJ1-5; v_call: TRBV4-2; cdr3_aa: CASSLDNQPQHF; cdr3_nt: TGTGCCAGCAGCCTAGACAATCAGCCCCAGCATTTT
d_call: TRBD1; clone_size: -; j_call: TRBJ2-5; v_call: TRBV11-2; cdr3_aa: CASSFGQDVETQYF; cdr3_nt: TGTGCCAGCAGCTTCGGACAGGATGTGGAGACCCAGTACTTC
d_call: TRBD1; clone_size: -; j_call: TRBJ2-3; v_call: TRBV5-1; cdr3_aa: CASFTGQGVTDTQYF; cdr3_nt: TGCGCCAGCTTTACGGGACAGGGAGTCACAGATACGCAGTATTTT
d_call: -; clone_size: -; j_call: TRBJ2-5; v_call: TRBV9; cdr3_aa: CASSVTGANKETQYF; cdr3_nt: TGTGCCAGCAGCGTAACCGGGGCAAACAAAGAGACCCAGTACTTC
d_call: -; clone_size: -; j_call: TRBJ2-7; v_call: TRBV7-8; cdr3_aa: CASSLAKGYEQYF; cdr3_nt: TGTGCCAGCAGCTTAGCTAAGGGGTACGAGCAGTACTTC
d_call: -; clone_size: -; j_call: TRBJ2-3; v_call: TRBV7-6; cdr3_aa: CASSSNPGLTTDTQYF; cdr3_nt: TGTGCCAGCAGCTCCAACCCGGGTCTCACCACAGATACGCAGTATTTT
d_call: -; clone_size: -; j_call: TRBJ2-2; v_call: TRBV30; cdr3_aa: CAWRGEGELFF; cdr3_nt: TGTGCCTGGAGGGGGGAGGGGGAGCTGTTTTTT
d_call: -; clone_size: few; j_call: TRBJ2-7; v_call: TRBV7-9; cdr3_aa: CASSLGSRDEQYF; cdr3_nt: TGTGCCAGCAGCTTAGGTAGCAGGGACGAGCAGTACTTC
d_call: -; clone_size: -; j_call: TRBJ1-1; v_call: TRBV9; cdr3_aa: CASSVAKGGEAFF; cdr3_nt: TGTGCCAGCAGCGTAGCAAAAGGGGGAGAAGCTTTCTTT
d_call: -; clone_size: -; j_call: TRBJ2-5; v_call: TRBV18; cdr3_aa: CASSPKGVQETQYF; cdr3_nt: TGTGCCAGCTCACCGAAGGGCGTACAAGAGACCCAGTACTTC
d_call: -; clone_size: few; j_call: TRBJ1-1; v_call: TRBV10-2; cdr3_aa: CASGWNTEAFF; cdr3_nt: TGCGCCAGCGGGTGGAACACTGAAGCTTTCTTT
d_call: TRBD2; clone_size: -; j_call: TRBJ2-7; v_call: TRBV11-2; cdr3_aa: CASSLVAGTSGRLGEQYF; cdr3_nt: TGTGCCAGCAGCTTAGTAGCCGGGACTAGCGGGAGGTTAGGGGAGCAGTACTTC
d_call: -; clone_size: -; j_call: TRBJ1-1; v_call: TRBV10-3; cdr3_aa: CAIRGDLNTEAFF; cdr3_nt: TGTGCCATCAGGGGGGATTTGAACACTGAAGCTTTCTTT
d_call: -; clone_size: -; j_call: TRBJ2-5; v_call: TRBV18; cdr3_aa: CASSPAGNRYQETQYF; cdr3_nt: TGTGCCAGCTCACCAGCAGGTAACAGATATCAAGAGACCCAGTACTTC
d_call: TRBD1; clone_size: -; j_call: TRBJ2-1; v_call: TRBV7-9; cdr3_aa: CASSLQGVQQFF; cdr3_nt: TGTGCCAGCAGCCTACAGGGGGTGCAGCAGTTCTTC
d_call: TRBD1; clone_size: -; j_call: TRBJ1-6; v_call: TRBV7-9; cdr3_aa: CASSFHGTGNSPLHF; cdr3_nt: TGTGCCAGCAGCTTTCATGGGACAGGGAATTCACCCCTCCACTTT
d_call: TRBD1; clone_size: few; j_call: TRBJ1-3; v_call: TRBV7-9; cdr3_aa: CASSLGGTGPGNTIYF; cdr3_nt: TGTGCCAGCAGCTTAGGAGGGACAGGCCCTGGAAACACCATATATTTT
d_call: -; clone_size: -; j_call: TRBJ2-3; v_call: TRBV9; cdr3_aa: CASSPFRGTDTQYF; cdr3_nt: TGTGCCAGCAGTCCCTTTCGGGGGACAGATACGCAGTATTTT
d_call: TRBD1; clone_size: -; j_call: TRBJ2-1; v_call: TRBV5-6; cdr3_aa: CASSWTGGGNEQFF; cdr3_nt: TGTGCCAGCAGCTGGACAGGGGGCGGGAATGAGCAGTTCTTC